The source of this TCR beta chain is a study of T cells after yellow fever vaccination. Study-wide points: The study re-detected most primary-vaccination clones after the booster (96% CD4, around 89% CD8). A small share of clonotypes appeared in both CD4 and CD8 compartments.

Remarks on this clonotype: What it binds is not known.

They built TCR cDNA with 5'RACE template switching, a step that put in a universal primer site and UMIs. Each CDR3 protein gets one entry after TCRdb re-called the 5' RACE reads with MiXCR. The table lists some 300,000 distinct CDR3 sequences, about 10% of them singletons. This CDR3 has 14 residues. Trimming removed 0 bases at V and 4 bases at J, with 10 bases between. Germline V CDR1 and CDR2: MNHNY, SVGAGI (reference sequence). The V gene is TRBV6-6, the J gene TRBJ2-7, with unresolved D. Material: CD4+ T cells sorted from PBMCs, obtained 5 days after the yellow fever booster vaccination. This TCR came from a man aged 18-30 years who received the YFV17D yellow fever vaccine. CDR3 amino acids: CASSYSLVGYEQYV. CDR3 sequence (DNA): TGTGCCAGCAGTTACTCTCTCGTGGGGTACGAGCAGTACGTC.